This entry concerns a single T cell receptor beta chain. Its antigen is not identified. A read error may produce the germline difference seen at one junction end. In the same sample, other DNA sequences code for this CDR3. The source of the sample is a study of T cells after posttransplantation cyclophosphamide. Some clones are missing from TCRdb's copy, which holds only in-frame ones; the method was immunoSEQ multiplex PCR. The table shows a few thousand clones, with roughly 84% occurring only once. The V gene's germline CDR1 is SGHDT and CDR2 YYEEEE. This CDR3 is built from 19 residues. Overall study findings and caveats: Skin or GI-infiltrating T cells shared few TRB sequences with blood.

Sequencing was carried out using CD8+ T cells sorted from PBMCs. This chain connects TRBV5-6 to TRBJ1-6, with TRBD1 as a possible D gene (6 bases). The origin of this receptor is a woman aged 45-60 years in good health and a related stem cell transplant donor. Here the CDR3 reads CASSSPFDTGTSYNSPLHF. The CDR3, as DNA: TGTGCCAGCAGCAGCCCCTTTGACACAGGGACCTCCTATAATTCCCCCCTCCACTTT.